A selection of T cell receptor beta chains follows, all from one sample in a study of blood T cell repertoires in COVID-19. Method: immunoSEQ multiplex PCR; TCRdb's copy keeps in-frame clones and lacks some. The sample gives almost 500,000 clones, 70% to 90% of which show up once; 7% to 10% is in the top ten. Sequenced material: PBMCs or T cells enriched from blood (not recorded which). These receptors came from a woman aged 55-69 years who had recovered from COVID-19. Both conserved end residues are trimmed from each CDR3. The order of the fields is J gene, D gene, V gene, CDR3 protein. D genes are given only for firm matches.

>TRBJ1-2|.|TRBV2
ASSGSREGYGYT
>TRBJ2-6|TRBD1|TRBV11-2
ASSSGGSGANVLT
>TRBJ2-2|.|TRBV18
ASSPGSANTGELF
>TRBJ1-1|.|TRBV24-1
ATYIEAF
>TRBJ1-1|.|TRBV11-3
ASSLGPLQGEAF
>TRBJ1-1|.|TRBV13
ASSRLNTEAF
>TRBJ2-1|.|TRBV14
ASSRRGSNEQF
>TRBJ1-2|.|TRBV3-1/TRBV3-2
ASSQDTQGGGYT
>TRBJ1-2|TRBD1|TRBV18
ASSPVGQGENYGYT
>TRBJ1-5|.|TRBV5-6
ASSLAGQPQH
>TRBJ2-3|TRBD1|TRBV6-5
ASSYEGAGTDTQY
>TRBJ2-5|TRBD1|TRBV5-6
ASNPTGGPQETQY
>TRBJ1-2|TRBD1|TRBV23-1
ASSHGQDRSYGYT
>TRBJ2-1|TRBD1|TRBV24-1
ATSDLPGTGRDNEQF
>TRBJ2-2|TRBD1|TRBV28
ASSLSGGGGELF
>TRBJ1-4|.|TRBV18
ASSPQLYNEKLF
>TRBJ1-2|TRBD1|TRBV6-5
ASSYQGGYGYT